This is a list of T cell receptor beta chains from one sample in a study of siplizumab effects on memory and regulatory T cells. TCRdb's table, derived via immunoSEQ multiplex PCR, lists solely in-frame clones and lacks some. The sample includes 100,000 or so clones, more than 90% seen only once; the top ten take just over 2.5%. The sequenced sample was CD4+ T cells sorted from blood. The receptors were sampled from a human donor in good health. Some clones in this sample may be carry-over from other donors' samples. Both conserved end residues are part of each CDR3. The D gene is left open where the match is weak. Clone sizes are given selectively: once, few, many, or a class where the clone is expanded.

v_call: TRBV10-3
clone_size: -
j_call: TRBJ2-3
d_call: -
cdr3_aa: CAINRGASTDTQYF
cdr3_nt: TGTGCCATTAACCGAGGGGCGAGCACAGATACGCAGTATTTT

v_call: TRBV2
clone_size: -
j_call: TRBJ1-5
d_call: -
cdr3_aa: CASSESRNQPQHF
cdr3_nt: TGTGCCAGCAGTGAGAGTCGGAATCAGCCCCAGCATTTT

v_call: TRBV6-6
clone_size: -
j_call: TRBJ1-1
d_call: -
cdr3_aa: CASSTTVPEAFF
cdr3_nt: TGTGCCAGCAGTACTACCGTCCCTGAAGCTTTCTTT

v_call: TRBV11-2
clone_size: -
j_call: TRBJ2-1
d_call: TRBD2
cdr3_aa: CASSFSGRGDEQFF
cdr3_nt: TGTGCCAGCAGCTTCAGCGGGAGAGGGGATGAGCAGTTCTTC

v_call: TRBV9
clone_size: -
j_call: TRBJ2-3
d_call: TRBD2
cdr3_aa: CASSATSGSSDTQYF
cdr3_nt: TGTGCCAGCAGCGCGACTAGCGGGAGTTCGGATACGCAGTATTTT

v_call: TRBV7-9
clone_size: -
j_call: TRBJ1-1
d_call: TRBD1
cdr3_aa: CASSPGQGLPEAFF
cdr3_nt: TGTGCCAGCAGCCCGGGACAGGGTTTACCGGAAGCTTTCTTT

v_call: TRBV9
clone_size: few
j_call: TRBJ2-1
d_call: TRBD2
cdr3_aa: CASSVVDTSGGYDEQFF
cdr3_nt: TGTGCCAGCAGCGTAGTGGACACTAGCGGGGGCTATGATGAGCAGTTCTTC

v_call: TRBV6-6
clone_size: -
j_call: TRBJ1-6
d_call: -
cdr3_aa: CASSYSSGDSPLHF
cdr3_nt: TGTGCCAGCAGTTACTCAAGTGGGGATTCACCCCTCCACTTT

v_call: TRBV2
clone_size: -
j_call: TRBJ2-5
d_call: -
cdr3_aa: CASSGEGNWETQYF
cdr3_nt: TGTGCCAGCAGTGGTGAAGGGAATTGGGAGACCCAGTACTTC

v_call: TRBV5-4
clone_size: -
j_call: TRBJ2-7
d_call: TRBD1
cdr3_aa: CASSLRGLEQYF
cdr3_nt: TGTGCCAGCAGCTTAAGGGGGCTCGAGCAGTACTTC

v_call: TRBV5-1
clone_size: -
j_call: TRBJ2-2
d_call: -
cdr3_aa: CASSLEGTTGELFF
cdr3_nt: TGCGCCAGCAGCTTGGAAGGGACAACCGGGGAGCTGTTTTTT

v_call: TRBV11-3
clone_size: once
j_call: TRBJ2-3
d_call: TRBD2
cdr3_aa: CASSLRLAGDGSTDTQYF
cdr3_nt: TGTGCCAGCAGCTTACGGCTAGCGGGCGATGGAAGCACAGATACGCAGTATTTT

v_call: TRBV11-2
clone_size: -
j_call: TRBJ2-3
d_call: TRBD2
cdr3_aa: CASSFSTSSGLSTDTQYF
cdr3_nt: TGTGCCAGCAGCTTTTCCACCTCTAGCGGTCTAAGCACAGATACGCAGTATTTT

v_call: TRBV5-1
clone_size: -
j_call: TRBJ1-5
d_call: -
cdr3_aa: CASSLEGVNQPQHF
cdr3_nt: TGCGCCAGCAGCTTGGAGGGGGTGAATCAGCCCCAGCATTTT

v_call: TRBV5-6
clone_size: -
j_call: TRBJ1-1
d_call: -
cdr3_aa: CATRRGMSETEAFF
cdr3_nt: TGTGCCACCCGCCGTGGCATGTCTGAAACTGAAGCTTTCTTT

v_call: TRBV30
clone_size: -
j_call: TRBJ2-7
d_call: -
cdr3_aa: CAWSDPRGMGPSYEQYF
cdr3_nt: TGTGCCTGGAGTGACCCGAGAGGGATGGGGCCTTCTTACGAGCAGTACTTC

v_call: TRBV7-3
clone_size: -
j_call: TRBJ2-4
d_call: -
cdr3_aa: CASSLSQGQSIQYF
cdr3_nt: TGTGCCAGCAGCTTAAGCCAGGGTCAAAGCATTCAGTACTTC

v_call: TRBV5-1
clone_size: -
j_call: TRBJ2-7
d_call: TRBD2
cdr3_aa: CASSLGLAPQSSYEQYF
cdr3_nt: TGCGCCAGCAGCTTGGGACTAGCTCCTCAAAGCTCCTACGAGCAGTACTTC

v_call: TRBV7-8
clone_size: -
j_call: TRBJ2-5
d_call: -
cdr3_aa: CATKVPRRGPQETQYF
cdr3_nt: TGTGCCACCAAAGTCCCTCGCCGGGGACCCCAAGAGACCCAGTACTTC

v_call: TRBV16
clone_size: -
j_call: TRBJ2-5
d_call: -
cdr3_aa: CASSLGTAPWETQYF
cdr3_nt: TGTGCCAGCAGCCTTGGAACTGCCCCTTGGGAGACCCAGTACTTC

v_call: TRBV4-2
clone_size: -
j_call: TRBJ2-5
d_call: TRBD2
cdr3_aa: CASSRREGIDQETQYF
cdr3_nt: TGTGCCAGCAGCCGCCGGGAGGGGATCGACCAAGAGACCCAGTACTTC

v_call: TRBV5-4
clone_size: -
j_call: TRBJ2-7
d_call: TRBD2
cdr3_aa: CASSLVGGRSLEQYF
cdr3_nt: TGTGCCAGCAGCTTGGTTGGCGGGAGGAGTTTAGAGCAGTACTTC

v_call: TRBV7-3
clone_size: -
j_call: TRBJ2-1
d_call: -
cdr3_aa: CASSRTGPAYNEQFF
cdr3_nt: TGTGCCAGCAGCCGTACAGGCCCTGCCTACAATGAGCAGTTCTTC

v_call: TRBV2
clone_size: -
j_call: TRBJ2-7
d_call: -
cdr3_aa: CASSPMGRYEQYF
cdr3_nt: TGTGCCAGCAGCCCAATGGGGCGGTACGAGCAGTACTTC

v_call: TRBV15
clone_size: -
j_call: TRBJ1-2
d_call: -
cdr3_aa: CATSRGDEQGFSYGYTF
cdr3_nt: TGTGCCACCAGCAGGGGGGATGAACAGGGCTTCAGCTATGGCTACACCTTC